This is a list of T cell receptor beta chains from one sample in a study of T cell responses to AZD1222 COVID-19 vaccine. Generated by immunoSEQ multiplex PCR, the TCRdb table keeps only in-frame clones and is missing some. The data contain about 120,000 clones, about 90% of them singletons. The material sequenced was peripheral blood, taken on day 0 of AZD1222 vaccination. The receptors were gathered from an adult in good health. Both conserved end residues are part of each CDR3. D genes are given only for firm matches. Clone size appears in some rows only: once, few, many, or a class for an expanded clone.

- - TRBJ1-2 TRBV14 CASSQDRRGTRDYGYTF TGTGCCAGCAGCCAAGATCGGAGGGGGACACGGGACTATGGCTACACCTTC
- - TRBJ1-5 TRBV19 CASSRGVNQPQHF TGTGCCAGTAGTAGAGGAGTGAATCAGCCCCAGCATTTT
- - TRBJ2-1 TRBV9 CASSVVSRYNEQFF TGTGCCAGCAGCGTAGTGTCGAGATACAATGAGCAGTTCTTC
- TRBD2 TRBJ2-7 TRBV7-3 CASSSGVAGEYEQYF TGTGCCAGCAGCTCAGGAGTAGCGGGAGAATACGAGCAGTACTTC
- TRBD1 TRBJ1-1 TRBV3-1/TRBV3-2 CASSQVQGVGAFF TGTGCCAGCAGCCAAGTCCAGGGGGTTGGAGCTTTCTTT
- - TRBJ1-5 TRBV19 CASSMQGNDNQPQHF TGTGCCAGTAGTATGCAGGGGAATGACAATCAGCCCCAGCATTTT
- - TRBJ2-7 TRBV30 CAWRGWDYEQYF TGTGCCTGGAGGGGCTGGGATTACGAGCAGTACTTC
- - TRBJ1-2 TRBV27 CASSLQGTYGYTF TGTGCCAGCAGTTTACAGGGCACCTATGGCTACACCTTC
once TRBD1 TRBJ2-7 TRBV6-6 CASSRTVPNRGVFYEQYF TGTGCCAGCAGTCGTACAGTCCCTAACAGGGGGGTCTTCTACGAGCAGTACTTC
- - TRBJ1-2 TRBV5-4 CASSLEGEGGYTF TGTGCCAGCAGCTTGGAAGGGGAAGGCGGCTACACCTTC
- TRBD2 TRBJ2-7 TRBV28 CASTSTGGVNEQYF TGTGCCAGCACCTCAACGGGGGGAGTCAACGAGCAGTACTTC
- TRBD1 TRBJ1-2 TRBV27 CASSLSGNLFGDRNYGYTF TGTGCCAGCAGTTTATCGGGAAATCTTTTTGGGGACAGGAACTATGGCTACACCTTC
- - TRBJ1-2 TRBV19 CASRMGPSANYGYTF TGTGCCAGCCGAATGGGGCCCTCAGCTAACTATGGCTACACCTTC
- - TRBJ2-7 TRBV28 CASSPRGVYEQYF TGTGCCAGCAGTCCCAGGGGGGTCTACGAGCAGTACTTC
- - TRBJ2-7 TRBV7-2 CASGGQPYEQYF TGTGCCAGCGGAGGACAGCCCTACGAGCAGTACTTC
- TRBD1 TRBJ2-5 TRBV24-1 CATSGGGQGDFKTQYF TGTGCCACCAGTGGAGGAGGACAGGGAGATTTTAAGACCCAGTACTTC
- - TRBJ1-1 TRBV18 CASSLQGEGEAFF TGTGCCAGCTCACTCCAGGGAGAGGGAGAAGCTTTCTTT
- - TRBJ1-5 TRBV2 CASSVQGKGGNQPQHF TGTGCCAGCAGCGTCCAGGGTAAAGGGGGCAATCAGCCCCAGCATTTT
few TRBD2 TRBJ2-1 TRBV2 CASSDFGTSGRNNEQFF TGTGCCAGCAGTGATTTCGGGACTAGCGGGAGGAACAATGAGCAGTTCTTC
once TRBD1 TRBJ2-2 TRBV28 CASSPPTGGGGELFF TGTGCCAGCAGTCCACCGACAGGGGGCGGCGGGGAGCTGTTTTTT